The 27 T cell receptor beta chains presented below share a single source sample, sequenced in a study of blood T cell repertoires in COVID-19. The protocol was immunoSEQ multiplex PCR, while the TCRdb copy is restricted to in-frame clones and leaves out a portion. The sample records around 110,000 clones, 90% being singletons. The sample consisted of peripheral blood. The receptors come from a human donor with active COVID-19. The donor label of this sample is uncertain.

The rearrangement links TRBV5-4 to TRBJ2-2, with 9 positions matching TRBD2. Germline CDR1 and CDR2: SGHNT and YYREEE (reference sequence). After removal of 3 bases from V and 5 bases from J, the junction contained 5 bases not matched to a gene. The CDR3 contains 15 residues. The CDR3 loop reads CASSYPGLATGELFF. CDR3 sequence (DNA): TGTGCCAGCAGCTACCCGGGACTAGCAACCGGGGAGCTGTTTTTT.

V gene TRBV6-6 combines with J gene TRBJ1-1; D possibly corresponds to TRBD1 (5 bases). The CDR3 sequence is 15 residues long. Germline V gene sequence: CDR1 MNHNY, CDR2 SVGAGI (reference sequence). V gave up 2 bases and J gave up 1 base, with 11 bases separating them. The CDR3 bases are TGTGCCAGCAGTTACGGCGGGGGGAGGAACACTGAAGCTTTCTTT. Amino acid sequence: CASSYGGGRNTEAFF.

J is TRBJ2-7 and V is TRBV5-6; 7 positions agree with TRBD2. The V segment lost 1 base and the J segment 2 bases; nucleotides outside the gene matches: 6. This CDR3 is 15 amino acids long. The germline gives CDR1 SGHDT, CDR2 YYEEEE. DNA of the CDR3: TGTGCCAGCAGCTTGACGGGGGGTTTGACCTACGAGCAGTACTTC. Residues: CASSLTGGLTYEQYF.

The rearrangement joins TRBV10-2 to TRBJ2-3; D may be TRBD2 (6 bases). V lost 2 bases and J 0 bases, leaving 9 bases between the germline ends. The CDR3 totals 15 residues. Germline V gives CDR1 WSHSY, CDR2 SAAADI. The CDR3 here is CASSEVAGSTDTQYF. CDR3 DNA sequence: TGCGCCAGCAGTGAGGTCGCGGGGAGCACAGATACGCAGTATTTT.

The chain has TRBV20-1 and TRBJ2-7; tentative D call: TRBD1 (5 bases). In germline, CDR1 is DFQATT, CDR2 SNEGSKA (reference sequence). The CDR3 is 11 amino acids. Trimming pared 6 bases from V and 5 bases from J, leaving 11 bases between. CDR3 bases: TGCAGTGCAAGCAGGGTGGACGAGCAGTACTTC. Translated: CSASRVDEQYF.

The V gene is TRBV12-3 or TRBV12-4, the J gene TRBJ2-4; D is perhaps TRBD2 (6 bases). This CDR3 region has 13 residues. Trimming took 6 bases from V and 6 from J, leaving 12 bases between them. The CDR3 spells CASSLRGTNIQYF. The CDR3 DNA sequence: TGTGCCAGCAGCCTCCGGGGGACAAACATTCAGTACTTC.

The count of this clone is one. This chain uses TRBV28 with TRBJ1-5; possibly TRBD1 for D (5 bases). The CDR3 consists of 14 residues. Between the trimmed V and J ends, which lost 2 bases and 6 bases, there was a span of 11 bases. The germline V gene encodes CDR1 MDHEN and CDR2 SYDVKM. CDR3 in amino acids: CASSLAGRGQPQHF. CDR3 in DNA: TGTGCCAGCAGTTTAGCAGGGAGGGGTCAGCCCCAGCATTTT.

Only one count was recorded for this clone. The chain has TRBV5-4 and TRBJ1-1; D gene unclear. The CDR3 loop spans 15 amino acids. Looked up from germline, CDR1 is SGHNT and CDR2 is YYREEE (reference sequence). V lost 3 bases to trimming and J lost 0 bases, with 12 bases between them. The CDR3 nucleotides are TGTGCCAGCAGCTCAGGTCCCCAGCTGAACACTGAAGCTTTCTTT. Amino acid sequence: CASSSGPQLNTEAFF.

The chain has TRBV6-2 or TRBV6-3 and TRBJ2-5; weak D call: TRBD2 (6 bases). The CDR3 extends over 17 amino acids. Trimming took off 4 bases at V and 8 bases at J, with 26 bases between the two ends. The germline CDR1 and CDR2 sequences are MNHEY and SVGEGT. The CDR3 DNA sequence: TGTGCCAGCAGTTTGATTGCCCGGGCCGAGGGGAGGAGAACCCAGTACTTC. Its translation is CASSLIARAEGRRTQYF.

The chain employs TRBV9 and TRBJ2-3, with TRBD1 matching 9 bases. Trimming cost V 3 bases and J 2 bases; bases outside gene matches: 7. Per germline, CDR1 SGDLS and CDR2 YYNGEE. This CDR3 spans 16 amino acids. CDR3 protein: CASSARGQGYTDTQYF. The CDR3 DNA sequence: TGTGCCAGCAGCGCCAGGGGACAGGGATACACAGATACGCAGTATTTT. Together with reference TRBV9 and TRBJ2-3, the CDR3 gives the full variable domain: DSGVTQTPKHLITATGQRVTLRCSPRSGDLSVYWYQQSLDQGLQFLIQYYNGEERAKGNILERFSAQQFPDLHSELNLSSLELGDSALYFCASSARGQGYTDTQYFGPGTRLTVL.

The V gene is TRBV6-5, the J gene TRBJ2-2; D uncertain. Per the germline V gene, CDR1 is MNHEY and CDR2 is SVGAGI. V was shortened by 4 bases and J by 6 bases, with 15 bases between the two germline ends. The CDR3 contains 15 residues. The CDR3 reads CASSSLPPVPGELFF. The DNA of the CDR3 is TGTGCCAGCAGTTCCCTTCCCCCTGTCCCCGGGGAGCTGTTTTTT.

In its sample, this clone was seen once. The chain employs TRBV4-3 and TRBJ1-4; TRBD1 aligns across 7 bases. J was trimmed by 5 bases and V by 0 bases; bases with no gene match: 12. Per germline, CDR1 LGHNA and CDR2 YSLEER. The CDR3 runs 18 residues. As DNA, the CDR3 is TGCGCCAGCAGCCAAGATTTTTTAGCCGGGACAGCGAATGAAAAACTGTTTTTT. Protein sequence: CASSQDFLAGTANEKLFF.

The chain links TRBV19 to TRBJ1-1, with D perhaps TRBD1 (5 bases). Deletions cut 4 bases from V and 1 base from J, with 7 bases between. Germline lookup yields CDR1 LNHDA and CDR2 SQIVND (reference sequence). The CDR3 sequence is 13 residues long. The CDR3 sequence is CASSKTANTEAFF. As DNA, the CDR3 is TGTGCCAGTAGTAAGACAGCGAACACTGAAGCTTTCTTT.

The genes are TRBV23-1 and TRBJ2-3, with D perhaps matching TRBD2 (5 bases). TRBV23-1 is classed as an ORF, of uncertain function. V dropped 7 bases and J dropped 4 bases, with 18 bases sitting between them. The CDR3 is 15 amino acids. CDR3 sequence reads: CASIQDPGLADTQYF. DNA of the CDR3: TGCGCCAGCATTCAGGACCCGGGGTTGGCAGATACGCAGTATTTT.

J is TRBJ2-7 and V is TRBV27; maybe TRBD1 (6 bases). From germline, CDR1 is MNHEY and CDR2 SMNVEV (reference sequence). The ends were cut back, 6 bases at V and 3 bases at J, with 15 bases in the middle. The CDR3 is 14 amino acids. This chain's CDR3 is CASSPTGNHYEQYF. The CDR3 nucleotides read TGTGCCAGCAGCCCCACAGGGAACCACTACGAGCAGTACTTC.

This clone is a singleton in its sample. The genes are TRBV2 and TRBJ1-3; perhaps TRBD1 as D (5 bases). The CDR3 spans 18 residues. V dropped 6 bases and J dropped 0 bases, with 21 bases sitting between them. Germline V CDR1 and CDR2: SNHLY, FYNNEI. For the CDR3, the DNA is TGTGCCAGCAGCGCCAGACGAATCAGCGGGACCTCTGGAAACACCATATATTTT. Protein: CASSARRISGTSGNTIYF.

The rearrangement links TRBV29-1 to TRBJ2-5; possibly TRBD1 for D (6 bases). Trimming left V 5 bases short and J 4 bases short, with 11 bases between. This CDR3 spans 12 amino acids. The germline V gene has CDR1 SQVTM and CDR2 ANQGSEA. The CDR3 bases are TGCAGCGTTCAACAGGGTCGAGAGACCCAGTACTTC. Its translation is CSVQQGRETQYF.

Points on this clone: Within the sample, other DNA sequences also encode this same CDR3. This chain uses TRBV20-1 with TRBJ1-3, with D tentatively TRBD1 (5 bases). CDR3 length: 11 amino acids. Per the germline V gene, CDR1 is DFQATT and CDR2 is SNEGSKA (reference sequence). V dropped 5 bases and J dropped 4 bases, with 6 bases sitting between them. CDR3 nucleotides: TGCAGTGCTGGGGGGGGAAACACCATATATTTT. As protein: CSAGGGNTIYF.

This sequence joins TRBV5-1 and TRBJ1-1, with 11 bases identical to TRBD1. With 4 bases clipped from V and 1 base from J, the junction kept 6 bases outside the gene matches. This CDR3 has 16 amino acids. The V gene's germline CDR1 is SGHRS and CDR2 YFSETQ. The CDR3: CASSVGQGARNTEAFF. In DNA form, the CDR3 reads TGCGCCAGCAGCGTCGGACAGGGGGCGAGGAACACTGAAGCTTTCTTT.

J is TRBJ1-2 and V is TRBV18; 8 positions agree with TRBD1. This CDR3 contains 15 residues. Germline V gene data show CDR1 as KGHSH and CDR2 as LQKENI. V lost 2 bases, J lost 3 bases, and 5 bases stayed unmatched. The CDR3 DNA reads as TGTGCCAGCTCACCATATAACAGGGGGGACTATGGCTACACCTTC. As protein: CASSPYNRGDYGYTF. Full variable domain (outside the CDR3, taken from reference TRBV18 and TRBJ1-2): NAGVMQNPRHLVRRRGQEARLRCSPMKGHSHVYWYRQLPEEGLKFMVYLQKENIIDESGMPKERFSAEFPKEGPSILRIQQVVRGDSAAYFCASSPYNRGDYGYTFGSGTRLTVV.

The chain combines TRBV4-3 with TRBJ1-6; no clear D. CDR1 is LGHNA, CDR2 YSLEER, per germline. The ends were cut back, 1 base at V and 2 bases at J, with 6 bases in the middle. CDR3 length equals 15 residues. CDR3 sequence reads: CASSQGQAYNSPLHF. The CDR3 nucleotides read TGCGCCAGCAGCCAAGGTCAGGCCTATAATTCACCCCTCCACTTT.

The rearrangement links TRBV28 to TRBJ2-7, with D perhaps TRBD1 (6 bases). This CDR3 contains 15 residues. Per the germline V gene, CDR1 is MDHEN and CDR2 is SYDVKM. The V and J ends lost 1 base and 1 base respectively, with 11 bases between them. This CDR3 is CASSLLGAGSYEQYF. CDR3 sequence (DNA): TGTGCCAGCAGTTTATTGGGGGCCGGATCCTACGAGCAGTACTTC.

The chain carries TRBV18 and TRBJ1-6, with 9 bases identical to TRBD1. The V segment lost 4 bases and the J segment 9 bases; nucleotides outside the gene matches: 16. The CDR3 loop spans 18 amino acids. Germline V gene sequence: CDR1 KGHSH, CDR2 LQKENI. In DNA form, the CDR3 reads TGTGCCAGCTCACTTCAGACCCCGGGACAGGGTATAGGTTCACCCCTCCACTTT. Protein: CASSLQTPGQGIGSPLHF.

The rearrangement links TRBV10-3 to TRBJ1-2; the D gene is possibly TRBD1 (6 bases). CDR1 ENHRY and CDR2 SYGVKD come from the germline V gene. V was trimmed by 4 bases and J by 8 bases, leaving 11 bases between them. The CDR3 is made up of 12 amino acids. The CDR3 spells CAISVGAFGYTF. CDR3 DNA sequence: TGTGCCATCAGTGTGGGGGCTTTCGGCTACACCTTC.

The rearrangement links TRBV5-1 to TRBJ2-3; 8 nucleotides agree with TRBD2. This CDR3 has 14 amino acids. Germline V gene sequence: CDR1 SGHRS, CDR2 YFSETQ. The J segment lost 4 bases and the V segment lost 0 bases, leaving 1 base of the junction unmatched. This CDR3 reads CASSLAGGPDTQYF. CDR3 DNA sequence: TGCGCCAGCAGCTTGGCGGGGGGGCCAGATACGCAGTATTTT.

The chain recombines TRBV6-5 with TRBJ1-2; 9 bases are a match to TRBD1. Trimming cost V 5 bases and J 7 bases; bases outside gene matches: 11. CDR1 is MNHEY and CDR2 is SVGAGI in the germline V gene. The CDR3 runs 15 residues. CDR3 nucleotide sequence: TGTGCCAGCAGTAGGACAGGGGCGGATTTTCGTGGCTACACCTTC. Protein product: CASSRTGADFRGYTF.

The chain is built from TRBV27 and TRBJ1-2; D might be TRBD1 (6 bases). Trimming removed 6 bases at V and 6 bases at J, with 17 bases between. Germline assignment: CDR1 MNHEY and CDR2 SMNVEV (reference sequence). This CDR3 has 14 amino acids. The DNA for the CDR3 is TGTGCCAGCAGATACAGGGCCTGGATTGATGGCTACACCTTC. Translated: CASRYRAWIDGYTF.